The present T cell receptor (beta chain) was sequenced within a study of cytotoxic CD8 clonotypes in ibrutinib-treated CLL (dated by TCRdb to the early 2020s). Regarding the research as a whole: The cohort had over ten relapsed/refractory and 15 treatment-naive patients; 17 to 18 were IGHV unmutated. Responses were partial in around 25 patients and complete in 2; after median approximately 69 months follow-up, around 15 stayed in remission and roughly twelve progressed. Patients were still on ibrutinib when every remission and progressive disease sample was collected. Samples averaged roughly 280,000 productive templates and 80,000 to 100,000 productive rearrangements. Samples at response were collected after a median of about twelve months of treatment, with a range of about 6 to 36 months. Cryopreserved peripheral blood mononuclear cells were collected before treatment, at response, and at either disease progression or sustained remission. Of the approximately 90 people in the trial, approximately 24 had longitudinal samples available. On the study overall, not on this receptor specifically: Public clonotypes were rare and either shrank or stayed stable during treatment, and the rise in clonality at ibrutinib response reflected expansion of private clonotypes. At ibrutinib response clonality went up, during sustained remission it held steady, and at progression it dropped back toward baseline. Sampling times were not matched between patients in sustained remission and patients whose disease was progressing, and lymph node repertoires were not examined. Baseline clonality was found to be higher than that of age-matched healthy donors and was strongly correlated with circulating CD8+ T-cell counts.

V is shortened by 5 bases, J by 4 bases, and the region joining them spans 9 bases. Reading the germline V gene gives CDR1 MNHNS and CDR2 SASEGT. The CDR3 sequence holds 13 residues, the cysteine and phenylalanine included. Only the CDR3 DNA stays, 39 bases, in frame from base 1. A MiSeq instrument was used for deep resolution sequencing, which targeted depths ranging from 1 in 1 million up to 1 in 200,000 T cells, with coverage averaging 10x for each clonotype. TCR beta libraries were generated with the immunoSEQ hsTCRB Kit. The authors' pipeline ran thus. ImmunoSEQ Data Assistant and ImmunoSEQ Analyzer were used for data analysis, and V, D and J genes were assigned according to IMGT definitions. Clonality was computed as one minus normalized Shannon entropy of productive rearrangement frequencies, ranging from 0 to 1. Public clonotype analysis was restricted to overrepresented clonotypes comprising at least 0.05% of each patient's repertoire. Repertoires from some twelve age-matched healthy donors in immuneACCESS were used as clonality controls. Drawn from immuneACCESS, this table holds only the in-frame rearrangements with V and J called that TCRdb kept. Clones are partly lost; checked studies trace under half to an unresolved V gene and leave the rest unexplained. V, J and clone size are taken as reported in that table, and D and trimming were inferred from the DNA itself. Recorded for this sample are some 65,000 clones; less than 60% of them occurred a single time. The top ten clonotypes cover about 15% of the sample.

Turning to this clone: Its antigen remains unidentified. No clone much larger than this one lies a single base away; base qualities are absent.

According to the study, the label for this sample's time point signals: approximately eleven months on ibrutinib. For TCR beta library preparation, 1.5 to 2 micrograms of genomic DNA were isolated from cryopreserved PBMCs. Longitudinal blood samples from CLL patients receiving ibrutinib monotherapy were subjected to high-throughput TCR beta sequencing. The patients took part in an open-label, single-center phase 2 trial of ibrutinib monotherapy. The source is a human donor with chronic lymphocytic leukemia. The V and J segments used are TRBV6-1 and TRBJ1-5, with the D gene not confidently named. The sample consisted of PBMCs, taken after 12 months of ibrutinib treatment. The bases are TGTGCCAGCAGTCTTGGTACTAATCAGCCCCAGCATTTT. Its protein is CASSLGTNQPQHF.